This TCR beta chain is drawn from a study of metastatic and nonmetastatic thyroid tumors. Per germline, CDR1 SGHTA and CDR2 FQGNSA. The V and J ends lost 5 bases and 7 bases, in that order; junction bases with no gene match: 6. The length of the CDR3 is 15 residues. Per the study methods: Building a distant-metastasis classifier for papillary thyroid cancer drew on CDR3 differences across clinicopathological groups. With MiXCR, TCRdb reprocessed the PCR reads. The V and J calls come from TCRdb's annotation, not from the publication. There are some 8,000 clones in the sample; roughly 25% occur only once, and around a quarter lies in the top ten. Study results and caveats: Significantly greater TCR beta diversity was reportedly found in malignant thyroid tumors than in benign nodules (in blood and tumor).

All patients were untreated before thyroid surgery. With respect to this clone: Its antigen is unidentified.

V and J are TRBV7-2 and TRBJ1-6, with 9 bases fitting TRBD1. Sequenced: tumor tissue. The source is a female donor with papillary thyroid cancer or a benign thyroid nodule (not recorded which). Some clones in this sample may be carry-over from other donors' samples. CDR3 DNA: TGTGCCAGCAGCATTACCGGGACAGGGAATTCACCCCTCCACTTT. It codes for CASSITGTGNSPLHF.